A single sample is the source of the 32 T cell receptor beta chains below, sequenced in a study of read filtering for tumor transcriptome and immune sequencing. The library was built from 400 ng RNA with molecular barcoded adaptors for alpha/delta and beta/gamma chains. Each CDR3 protein is one row after TCRdb ran MiXCR on the reads. This repertoire shows 40,000 or so distinct CDR3 sequences, 12% to 15% found once; its top ten account for roughly 18%. Source material: a population of CD138-negative cells sorted from bone marrow. All receptors come from a donor aged 40 or over with multiple myeloma.

This chain uses TRBV2 with TRBJ2-3; 7 bases fit TRBD2. Germline CDR1 and CDR2: SNHLY and FYNNEI. J was trimmed by 2 bases and V by 3 bases; bases with no gene match: 8. The CDR3 is 16 residues long. The CDR3 region is CASSDGGAGFTDTQYF. CDR3 DNA: TGTGCCAGCAGTGATGGTGGAGCGGGGTTCACAGATACGCAGTATTTT. Complete variable domain (other parts from reference TRBV2 and TRBJ2-3): EPEVTQTPSHQVTQMGQEVILRCVPISNHLYFYWYRQILGQKVEFLVSFYNNEISEKSEIFDDQFSVERPDGSNFTLKIRSTKLEDSAMYFCASSDGGAGFTDTQYFGPGTRLTVL.

This clonotype appeared many times. This rearrangement joins TRBV28 to TRBJ2-7; 9 positions agree with TRBD2. Germline V gene data show CDR1 as MDHEN and CDR2 as SYDVKM. The CDR3 is made up of 16 amino acids. The trim removed 7 bases at V and 0 bases at J, leaving 10 bases unmatched. CDR3 protein: CASKRRLADSSYEQYF. The CDR3, as DNA: TGTGCCAGCAAAAGAAGACTAGCGGATAGCTCCTACGAGCAGTACTTC.

This clonotype came up many times. This chain connects TRBV20-1 to TRBJ2-7; D may be TRBD1 or TRBD2 (5 bases each). Germline lookup yields CDR1 DFQATT and CDR2 SNEGSKA (reference sequence). V was shortened by 4 bases and J by 4 bases, with 20 bases between the two germline ends. This CDR3 is built from 15 residues. The CDR3 region has the DNA TGCAGTGCTACCCCCGGGACCCGGGGCGGGTACGAGCAGTACTTC. This gives the protein CSATPGTRGGYEQYF.

This clonotype was picked up many times. V gene TRBV10-3 combines with J gene TRBJ2-2; D is ambiguous. Germline loops: CDR1 ENHRY, CDR2 SYGVKD. The CDR3 runs to 15 residues. V gave up 6 bases and J gave up 4 bases, with 15 bases separating them. The CDR3 nucleotides are TGTGCCATCAGCGTTCGGCCCAGAGGCACCGGGGAGCTGTTTTTT. Translating it yields CAISVRPRGTGELFF.

In its sample, this clonotype was seen a few times. This chain links TRBV28 with TRBJ2-1, with 15 bases that match TRBD2. Germline V lookup: CDR1 MDHEN, CDR2 SYDVKM. CDR3 length: 17 residues. J gave up 8 bases and V 8 bases, and 13 bases lay outside the gene matches. The CDR3 spells CASWRTSGGAVYHEQFF. The CDR3 DNA is TGTGCCAGCTGGAGGACTAGCGGGGGGGCCGTTTACCATGAGCAGTTCTTC. The variable domain in full, with the rest retrieved from reference TRBV28 and TRBJ2-1, is DVKVTQSSRYLVKRTGEKVFLECVQDMDHENMFWYRQDPGLGLRLIYFSYDVKMKEKGDIPEGYSVSREKKERFSLILESASTNQTSMYLCASWRTSGGAVYHEQFFGPGTRLTVL.

This clonotype was observed a few times. This chain joins TRBV6-2 or TRBV6-3 and TRBJ2-5, with 7 bases that match TRBD1. This CDR3 is 14 amino acids long. J gave up 7 bases and V 6 bases, and 11 bases lay outside the gene matches. Germline values: CDR1 MNHEY, CDR2 SVGEGT. For the CDR3, the DNA is TGTGCCAGCAGAGCCGGGACCGAGGGGGCGACCCAGTACTTC. Encoded protein: CASRAGTEGATQYF.

J is TRBJ2-7 and V is TRBV2; D uncertain. Germline lookup yields CDR1 SNHLY and CDR2 FYNNEI. V dropped 2 bases and J dropped 3 bases, with 5 bases sitting between them. This CDR3 region has 12 residues. The CDR3 DNA follows: TGTGCCAGCAGTGAATCAAGCTACGAGCAGTACTTC. Translating gives CASSESSYEQYF.

This clonotype was counted many times. J is TRBJ2-1 and V is TRBV6-6; TRBD1 matches at 7 bases. Per germline, CDR1 MNHNY and CDR2 SVGAGI (reference sequence). This CDR3 is 11 amino acids long. Trimming took 6 bases from V and 14 from J; bases not matched to a gene: 7. CDR3 sequence (DNA): TGTGCCAGCAGCCCCGGACAGGTCAAGTTCTTC. Its translation: CASSPGQVKFF.

This clonotype came up many times. The rearrangement links TRBV4-1 to TRBJ1-2, with 9 bases fitting TRBD1. Looked up from germline, CDR1 is MGHRA and CDR2 is YSYEKL. Losses at the gene ends were 1 base for V and 7 bases for J; bases not matched to a gene: 7. The CDR3 has 15 residues. CDR3 in amino acids: CASSQGAGTGLGYTF. As DNA, the CDR3 is TGCGCCAGCAGCCAAGGGGCCGGGACAGGGCTTGGCTACACCTTC.

This clonotype was observed a handful of times. The junction differs from germline at one of its ends, possibly a read error. The J gene is TRBJ2-3, the V gene TRBV2, with 8 bases identical to TRBD1. Germline CDR1 is SNHLY and CDR2 is FYNNEI. This CDR3 has 15 residues. The CDR3 reads CASSEGTGSTDMQYF. The CDR3 coding sequence is TGTGCCAGCAGTGAAGGGACAGGGAGCACAGATATGCAGTATTTT.

Ten or more counts support this clonotype. The V and J genes are TRBV29-1 and TRBJ2-3, with 8 bases identical to TRBD2. The CDR3 is 17 amino acids. In germline, CDR1 is SQVTM, CDR2 ANQGSEA. J gave up 6 bases and V 0 bases, and 14 bases lay outside the gene matches. The CDR3 here is CSVEEPLAGSYDDTQYF. CDR3 sequence (DNA): TGCAGCGTTGAAGAACCCTTAGCGGGGTCCTACGATGATACGCAGTATTTT.

By sample share, this clonotype is medium-sized. The chain couples TRBV20-1 to TRBJ2-1; maybe TRBD2 (6 bases). CDR1 and CDR2 (germline): DFQATT, SNEGSKA (reference sequence). Deletions cut 5 bases from V and 9 bases from J, with 17 bases between. This CDR3 spans 13 amino acids. In DNA, the CDR3 is TGCAGTGCTGTGGAGAGGTGGGGAGGTGAGCAGTTCTTC. Amino acids: CSAVERWGGEQFF.

This clonotype was recorded many times. This chain links TRBV20-1 with TRBJ2-1; 8 positions match TRBD2. CDR1 DFQATT and CDR2 SNEGSKA come from the germline V gene (reference sequence). V lost 7 bases, J lost 7 bases, and 15 bases stayed unmatched. This CDR3 has 15 residues. The CDR3 DNA follows: TGCAGTGTACCACCCGGGGGGGGGCCGGGAAATGAGCAGTTCTTC. The encoded protein is CSVPPGGGPGNEQFF.

This clonotype was seen repeatedly, ten times or more. The rearrangement joins TRBV6-2 or TRBV6-3 to TRBJ2-2; D is unclear. The CDR3 extends over 15 amino acids. Germline lookup yields CDR1 MNHEY and CDR2 SVGEGT. Trimming took 2 bases from V and 5 from J, leaving 12 bases between them. The CDR3, as DNA: TGTGCCAGCAGTTACGGGCCCGGGTGGACCGGGGAGCTGTTTTTT. This gives the protein CASSYGPGWTGELFF.

This clonotype came up many times. The chain links TRBV12-3 or TRBV12-4 to TRBJ1-3; D is unclear. The CDR3 is made up of 12 amino acids. V was shortened by 8 bases and J by 0 bases, with 5 bases between the two germline ends. Written as DNA, the CDR3 is TGTGCCAGCCGCTACTCTGGAAACACCATATATTTT. Protein sequence: CASRYSGNTIYF.

This clonotype was observed at least ten times. CDR3 loop: CSVAIGTGAYNEQFF. CDR3 nucleotides: TGCAGCGTTGCTATCGGGACAGGGGCCTACAATGAGCAGTTCTTC. This rearrangement joins TRBV29-1 to TRBJ2-1; TRBD1 matches at 10 bases. The junction had 5 bases not matched to a gene; V was cut back by 4 bases and J by 2 bases. Germline lookup yields CDR1 SQVTM and CDR2 ANQGSEA. The length of the CDR3 is 15 residues.

This clonotype was detected ten times or more. This sequence joins TRBV6-1 and TRBJ2-5; D is possibly TRBD1 (5 bases). From germline, CDR1 is MNHNS and CDR2 SASEGT. Trimming removed 2 bases from V and 0 bases from J, with 16 bases in between. CDR3 length equals 17 residues. The CDR3, as DNA: TGTGCCAGCAGTGAATCAGCAGGGCCGAGATACCAAGAGACCCAGTACTTC. Its translation: CASSESAGPRYQETQYF.

This clonotype was recorded a few times. A much larger clone differs by one base, so this may be a read error. The genes are TRBV12-3 or TRBV12-4 and TRBJ1-1; 9 nucleotides match TRBD1. This CDR3 spans 15 amino acids. CDR3 bases: TGTACCAGCAGGACCCGGACAGGGGCCGACACTGAAGCTTTCTTT. It yields the protein CTSRTRTGADTEAFF.

At least ten counts were recorded for this clonotype. The V call is TRBV20-1, the J call TRBJ2-7; no clear D. V was clipped by 5 bases and J by 5 bases, with 10 bases between them. CDR1 and CDR2 from the germline V gene are DFQATT and SNEGSKA (reference sequence). The CDR3 is 11 residues long. For the CDR3, the DNA is TGCAGTGCTTCCCAGTCGCACGAGCAGTACTTC. This gives the protein CSASQSHEQYF.

At least ten counts were recorded for this clonotype. This chain links TRBV20-1 with TRBJ2-7, with D tentatively TRBD1 (5 bases). The V and J ends lost 6 bases and 4 bases respectively, with 16 bases between them. CDR1 DFQATT and CDR2 SNEGSKA come from the germline V gene (reference sequence). This CDR3 region has 13 residues. The CDR3 region is CSAHRGWGYEQYF. CDR3 sequence (DNA): TGCAGTGCCCATAGGGGATGGGGATACGAGCAGTACTTC.

Concerning this clonotype itself: Its ends do not fully match the called genes, so a read error is possible. This chain uses TRBV5-1 with TRBJ2-1; perhaps D is TRBD1 or TRBD2 (5 bases each). Germline values: CDR1 SGHRS, CDR2 YFSETQ. The CDR3 spans 13 residues. CDR3 DNA sequence: TGCGCCGGCAGCTTGGAGTATGGGGACGAGCAGTTCTTC. Translation: CAGSLEYGDEQFF.

This rearrangement joins TRBV5-1 to TRBJ1-6; TRBD1 agrees at 7 bases. This CDR3 contains 15 residues. V dropped 0 bases and J dropped 7; count of bases not matched to a gene: 4. Per germline, CDR1 SGHRS and CDR2 YFSETQ. The CDR3 nucleotides read TGCGCCAGCAGCTTGGCGACAGGGCGGAATTCACCCCTCCACTTT. This encodes CASSLATGRNSPLHF.

This clonotype has ten or more counts. The chain is built from TRBV20-1 and TRBJ1-2; maybe TRBD1 (5 bases). CDR1 is DFQATT and CDR2 is SNEGSKA in the germline V gene (reference sequence). The CDR3 consists of 14 residues. Deletions cut 3 bases from V and 4 bases from J, with 15 bases between. The CDR3 DNA reads TGCAGTGCTAGTGGGCCCGGGACCTTCTATGGCTACACCTTC. Amino acids: CSASGPGTFYGYTF.

This clonotype was seen ten or more times. This CDR3 reads CATSSSLGYEQYF. The CDR3 DNA reads as TGTGCCACCAGCAGCTCCTTGGGTTACGAGCAGTACTTC. The V call is TRBV15, the J call TRBJ2-7; D gene unclear. Trimming removed 3 bases at V and 4 bases at J, with 10 bases between. This CDR3 is built from 13 residues. Germline loops: CDR1 LNHNV, CDR2 YYDKDF (reference sequence).

This clonotype was observed a few times. The chain employs TRBV12-3 or TRBV12-4 and TRBJ2-6; D perhaps matches TRBD2 (5 bases). The CDR3 runs 16 residues. The ends were cut back, 5 bases at V and 0 bases at J, with 11 bases in the middle. The CDR3: CASSQWRSSGANVLTF. CDR3 coding DNA: TGTGCCAGCAGTCAGTGGAGGTCCTCTGGGGCCAACGTCCTGACTTTC.

This clonotype was found many times. The chain joins TRBV20-1 to TRBJ2-1; 7 bases match TRBD1. This CDR3 contains 13 residues. Germline trimming cut 8 bases from V and 8 bases from J; bases unmatched to any gene: 12. In germline, CDR1 is DFQATT, CDR2 SNEGSKA (reference sequence). CDR3 region: CSHKWTGQYEQFF. Written as DNA, the CDR3 is TGCAGTCACAAATGGACAGGCCAGTATGAGCAGTTCTTC.

V usage is TRBV6-5 and J usage is TRBJ2-1; tentatively, D is TRBD1 (5 bases). The CDR3 runs to 13 residues. Trimming cost V 3 bases and J 8 bases, with 11 bases left between them. The germline CDR1 and CDR2 sequences are MNHEY and SVGAGI. The CDR3 loop reads CASSYSGADEQFF. In DNA, the CDR3 is TGTGCCAGCAGTTATAGTGGGGCCGATGAGCAGTTCTTC.

This clonotype was recorded a few times. This may be a read error: a much more frequent sequence differs by one nucleotide. The chain links TRBV7-2 to TRBJ1-2; D not resolved. V was shortened by 3 bases and J by 1 base, with 6 bases between the two germline ends. CDR1 SGHTA and CDR2 FQGNSA come from the germline V gene. This CDR3 contains 13 residues. CDR3: CASSFNSNYGYTF. In DNA, the CDR3 is TGTGCCAGCAGCTTCAACAGTAACTATGGCTACACCTTC.

This clonotype was observed a few times. The chain has TRBV5-4 and TRBJ1-1; D is possibly TRBD1 (5 bases). Germline CDR1 reads SGHNT; CDR2 reads YYREEE (reference sequence). The length of the CDR3 is 16 residues. The V gene lost 3 bases and the J gene lost 1 base, with 16 bases spanning the gap. Here the CDR3 reads CASSSSRGFKNTEAFF. As DNA, the CDR3 is TGTGCCAGCAGCTCTTCAAGGGGCTTTAAGAACACTGAAGCTTTCTTT.

Ten or more counts support this clonotype. Compared with germline, one end of the junction differs, possibly owing to a read error. For the CDR3, the DNA is TGTGCCAGTGGTATAGACGGTGGGAACTACGAGCAGTACTTC. Translated: CASGIDGGNYEQYF. The chain has TRBV19 and TRBJ2-7; unclear D gene. The CDR3 sequence is 14 residues long. Germline V gene lookup returns CDR1 LNHDA and CDR2 SQIVND (reference sequence).

Concerning this clonotype: This may be a read error, as it is one base from a much larger clone. The chain joins TRBV20-1 to TRBJ2-7; 7 bases match TRBD1. Germline values: CDR1 DFQATT, CDR2 SNEGSKA (reference sequence). CDR3 length: 14 residues. V was pared by 6 bases and J by 3 bases, with 11 bases of the junction left unmatched. The DNA for the CDR3 is TGCAGTGCCAAAATGACCGGGACAGTCTACGAGCAGTACTTC. Residues: CSAKMTGTVYEQYF.

This clonotype was detected only once. Lacking the conserved final phenylalanine or tryptophan, this CDR3 likely reflects a read error. In DNA, the CDR3 is TGCAGTGCCCCGAGGGGGCCAGATACGCAGTATCAT. This encodes CSAPRGPDTQYH. The chain links TRBV20-1 to TRBJ2-3; 7 positions match TRBD1. Germline values: CDR1 DFQATT, CDR2 SNEGSKA (reference sequence). This CDR3 has 12 residues. V lost 6 bases, J lost 4 bases, and 4 bases stayed unmatched.